One sample yielded the 13 T cell receptor beta chains listed below, sequenced in a study of beta chain features in type 1 diabetes. Sequencing targeted expressed TCRB transcripts, as all isolated RNA had been reverse transcribed. Some clones are missing from TCRdb's copy, which holds only in-frame ones; the method was immunoSEQ multiplex PCR. The table has about 160,000 clones, less than 9.5% seen once. Sequenced input: central memory CD4+ T cells from blood. The receptors here all came from a woman younger than 30 in good health.

Only a few counts were recorded for this clone. This chain links TRBV9 with TRBJ1-1, with TRBD1 identical over 11 bases. CDR1 and CDR2 (germline): SGDLS, YYNGEE. This CDR3 comprises 16 residues. The J segment lost 0 bases and the V segment lost 3 bases, leaving 4 bases of the junction unmatched. The CDR3 sequence is CASSAGTGGMNTEAFF. The CDR3 DNA sequence: TGTGCCAGCAGCGCCGGGACAGGGGGAATGAACACTGAAGCTTTCTTT. The variable domain in full, completed from reference TRBV9 and TRBJ1-1, reads DSGVTQTPKHLITATGQRVTLRCSPRSGDLSVYWYQQSLDQGLQFLIQYYNGEERAKGNILERFSAQQFPDLHSELNLSSLELGDSALYFCASSAGTGGMNTEAFFGQGTRLTVV.

This clone was seen at least ten times. This chain joins TRBV10-3 and TRBJ2-2, with D tentatively TRBD2 (6 bases). This CDR3 is built from 13 residues. Germline CDR1 and CDR2: ENHRY and SYGVKD. Trimming removed 11 bases at V and 4 bases at J, with 14 bases between. CDR3 protein: CAGAGTVTGELFF. For the CDR3, the DNA is TGTGCCGGGGCGGGGACCGTCACCGGGGAGCTGTTTTTT.

The CDR3 is CASSGGGLRTNQPQHF. The CDR3 DNA reads as TGTGCCAGTAGCGGTGGAGGGTTGAGAACAAATCAGCCCCAGCATTTT. V gene TRBV19 combines with J gene TRBJ1-5; no clear D. V lost 6 bases and J lost 4, with 19 bases in between. Germline CDR1 reads LNHDA; CDR2 reads SQIVND (reference sequence). The CDR3 consists of 16 residues.

The table lists this clone with a few counts. At the DNA level, this CDR3 is encoded by other sequences in the same sample as well. J is TRBJ1-2 and V is TRBV5-4; the D gene is possibly TRBD1 (6 bases). The CDR3 covers 14 residues. V was clipped by 3 bases and J by 5 bases, with 14 bases between them. Germline assignment: CDR1 SGHNT and CDR2 YYREEE (reference sequence). The CDR3 bases are TGTGCCAGCAGCTCCCAGACAGGAGAGTATGGCTACACCTTC. Its translation: CASSSQTGEYGYTF.

The CDR3 protein is CASSIAGQGSGELFF. DNA for the CDR3: TGTGCCAGTAGTATAGCTGGACAGGGGTCTGGGGAGCTGTTTTTT. The chain combines TRBV19 with TRBJ2-2; 9 nucleotides agree with TRBD1. Unmatched junction bases numbered 5, after V lost 1 base and J lost 8 bases. The germline V gene encodes CDR1 LNHDA and CDR2 SQIVND (reference sequence). The CDR3 contains 15 residues. Supplemented by reference TRBV19 and TRBJ2-2, the full variable domain reads DGGITQSPKYLFRKEGQNVTLSCEQNLNHDAMYWYRQDPGQGLRLIYYSQIVNDFQKGDIAEGYSVSREKKESFPLTVTSAQKNPTAFYLCASSIAGQGSGELFFGEGSRLTVL.

The chain employs TRBV7-9 and TRBJ1-2; D is unresolved. Germline CDR1 reads SEHNR; CDR2 reads FQNEAQ (reference sequence). CDR3 length equals 12 residues. The germline V and J ends were trimmed by 5 bases and 8 bases, with 12 bases remaining between them. The CDR3 DNA is TGTGCCAGCAGCCGAGACTCTAACGGCTACACCTTC. It specifies CASSRDSNGYTF.

V gene TRBV9 combines with J gene TRBJ2-3; D perhaps matches TRBD2 (6 bases). Germline V gene data show CDR1 as SGDLS and CDR2 as YYNGEE. This CDR3 has 14 residues. V gave up 2 bases and J gave up 5 bases, with 12 bases separating them. In nucleotides, the CDR3 is TGTGCCAGCAGCGTTACGGGAGTCGAAGATACGCAGTATTTT. Amino acids: CASSVTGVEDTQYF.

The chain couples TRBV11-2 to TRBJ2-3; D possibly corresponds to TRBD2 (5 bases). Germline CDR1 SGHAT, CDR2 FQNNGV. Trimming left V 2 bases short and J 2 bases short, with 14 bases between. The CDR3 covers 16 residues. The CDR3 loop reads CASSLRSGGVTDTQYF. CDR3 coding DNA: TGTGCCAGCAGCTTAAGGTCAGGAGGTGTCACAGATACGCAGTATTTT.

As DNA, the CDR3 is TGTGCCAGCAGCTTGTCTACAGGGGAAAATTCACCCCTCCACTTT. It specifies CASSLSTGENSPLHF. This chain joins TRBV5-5 and TRBJ1-6; 7 nucleotides line up with TRBD1. Germline-derived CDR1 and CDR2 are SGHKS and YYEKEE (reference sequence). V dropped 1 base and J dropped 7; count of bases not matched to a gene: 5. The CDR3 spans 15 residues.

This chain connects TRBV18 to TRBJ1-1; 9 bases are shared with TRBD1. CDR1 is KGHSH, CDR2 LQKENI, per germline. The CDR3 is 16 amino acids. V dropped 6 bases and J dropped 4; count of bases not matched to a gene: 12. The CDR3 reads CASSPRGQGGGTEAFF. The CDR3 DNA follows: TGTGCCAGCTCCCCTCGGGGACAGGGAGGCGGCACTGAAGCTTTCTTT.

The V call is TRBV18, the J call TRBJ1-5; 7 nucleotides agree with TRBD1. V shed 3 bases, J shed 6 bases, and the junction held 8 bases outside the gene matches. Germline CDR1 reads KGHSH; CDR2 reads LQKENI. The length of the CDR3 is 15 residues. In nucleotides, the CDR3 is TGTGCCAGCTCACCCGGACAGGTAGGAGGTCAGCCCCAGCATTTT. This encodes CASSPGQVGGQPQHF.

The chain employs TRBV27 and TRBJ1-2; D possibly corresponds to TRBD1 (5 bases). CDR3 size: 16 residues. The V end lost 2 bases, the J end lost 6 bases, and 19 bases lay between the germline ends. Germline V lookup: CDR1 MNHEY, CDR2 SMNVEV (reference sequence). The DNA of the CDR3 is TGTGCCAGCAGTTTAACCGGCCCAAGGGGCCTCGATGGCTACACCTTC. It codes for CASSLTGPRGLDGYTF.

The chain employs TRBV19 and TRBJ2-3, with 9 bases that match TRBD2. The germline CDR1 and CDR2 sequences are LNHDA and SQIVND (reference sequence). J gave up 1 base and V 7 bases, and 3 bases lay outside the gene matches. CDR3 length equals 14 residues. The CDR3, as DNA: TGTGCCAGTATGGCGGGGGGGGGCACAGATACGCAGTATTTT. Its translation: CASMAGGGTDTQYF.